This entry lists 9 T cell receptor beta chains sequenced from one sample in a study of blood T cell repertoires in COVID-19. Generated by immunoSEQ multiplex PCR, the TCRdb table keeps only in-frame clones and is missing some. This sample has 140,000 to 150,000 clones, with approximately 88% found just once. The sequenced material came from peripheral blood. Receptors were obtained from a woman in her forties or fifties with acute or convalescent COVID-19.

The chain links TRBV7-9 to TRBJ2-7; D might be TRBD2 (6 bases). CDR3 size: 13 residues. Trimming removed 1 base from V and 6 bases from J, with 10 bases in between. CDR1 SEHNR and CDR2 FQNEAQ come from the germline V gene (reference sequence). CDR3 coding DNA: TGTGCCAGCAGCTTAGGGGGAGGTGGCGAGCAGTACTTC. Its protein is CASSLGGGGEQYF.

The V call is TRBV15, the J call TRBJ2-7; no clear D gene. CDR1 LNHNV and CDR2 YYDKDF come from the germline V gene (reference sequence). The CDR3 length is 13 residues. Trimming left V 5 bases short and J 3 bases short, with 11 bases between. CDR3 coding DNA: TGTGCCACCAGCCAGGTCACCATCTACGAGCAGTACTTC. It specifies CATSQVTIYEQYF. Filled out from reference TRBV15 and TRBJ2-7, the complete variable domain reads DAMVIQNPRYQVTQFGKPVTLSCSQTLNHNVMYWYQQKSSQAPKLLFHYYDKDFNNEADTPDNFQSRRPNTSFCFLDIRSPGLGDTAMYLCATSQVTIYEQYFGPGTRLTVT.

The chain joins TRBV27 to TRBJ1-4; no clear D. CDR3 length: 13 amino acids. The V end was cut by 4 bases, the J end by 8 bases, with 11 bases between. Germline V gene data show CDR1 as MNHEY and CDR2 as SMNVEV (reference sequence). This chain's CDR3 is CASSSSFREKLFF. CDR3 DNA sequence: TGTGCCAGCAGTTCTTCCTTTCGGGAAAAACTGTTTTTT.

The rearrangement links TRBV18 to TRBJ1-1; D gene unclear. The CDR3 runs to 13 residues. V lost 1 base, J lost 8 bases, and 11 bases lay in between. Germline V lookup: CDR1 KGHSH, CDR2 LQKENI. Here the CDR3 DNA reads TGTGCCAGCTCACCACTAGGGAGGCTCGAAGCTTTCTTT. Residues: CASSPLGRLEAFF.

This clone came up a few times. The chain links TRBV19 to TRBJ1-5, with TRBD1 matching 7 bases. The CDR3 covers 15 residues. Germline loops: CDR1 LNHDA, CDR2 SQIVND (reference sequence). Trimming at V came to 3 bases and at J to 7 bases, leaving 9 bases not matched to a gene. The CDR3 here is CASSIPQGRNQPQHF. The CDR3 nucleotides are TGTGCCAGTAGTATCCCACAGGGGAGGAACCAGCCCCAGCATTTT.

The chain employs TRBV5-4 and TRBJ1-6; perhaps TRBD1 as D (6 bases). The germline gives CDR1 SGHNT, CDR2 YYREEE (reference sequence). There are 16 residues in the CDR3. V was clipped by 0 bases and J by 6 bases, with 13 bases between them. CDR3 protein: CASSLAGGQINSPLHF. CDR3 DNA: TGTGCCAGCAGCTTGGCCGGAGGACAGATTAATTCACCCCTCCACTTT. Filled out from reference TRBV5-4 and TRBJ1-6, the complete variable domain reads ETGVTQSPTHLIKTRGQQVTLRCSSQSGHNTVSWYQQALGQGPQFIFQYYREEENGRGNFPPRFSGLQFPNYSSELNVNALELDDSALYLCASSLAGGQINSPLHFGNGTRLTVT.

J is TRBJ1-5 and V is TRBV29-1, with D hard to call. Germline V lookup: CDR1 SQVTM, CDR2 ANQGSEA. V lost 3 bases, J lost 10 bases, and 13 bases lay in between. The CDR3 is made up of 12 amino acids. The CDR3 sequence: CSVDDGEGPQHF. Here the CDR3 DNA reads TGCAGCGTTGACGACGGGGAAGGACCCCAGCATTTT.

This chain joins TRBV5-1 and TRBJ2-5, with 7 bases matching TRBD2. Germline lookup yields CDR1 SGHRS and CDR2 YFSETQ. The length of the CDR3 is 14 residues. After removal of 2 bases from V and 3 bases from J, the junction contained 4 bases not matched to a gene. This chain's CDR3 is CASSFSSGEETQYF. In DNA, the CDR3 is TGCGCCAGCAGCTTCTCCAGCGGGGAAGAGACCCAGTACTTC.

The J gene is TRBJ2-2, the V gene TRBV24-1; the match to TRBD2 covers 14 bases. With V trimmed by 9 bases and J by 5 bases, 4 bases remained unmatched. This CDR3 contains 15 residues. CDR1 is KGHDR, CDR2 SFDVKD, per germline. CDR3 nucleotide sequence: TGTGCCACCGGCGGACTAGCGGGAGGTACCGGGGAGCTGTTTTTT. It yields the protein CATGGLAGGTGELFF.